The source of this TCR beta chain is a study of long-term antiretroviral therapy in people with HIV. Findings and caveats of the study: Whereas controls had wider CDR3 length ranges, HIV repertoires had narrower ones. Pre-ART clonal expansions dominated every time point's repertoire.

Each HIV participant was treated in the United States. The V and J ends lost 4 bases and 5 bases respectively, with 6 bases between them. CDR1 and CDR2 from the germline V gene are MDHEN and SYDVKM. This CDR3 comprises 12 residues. Of note for this clone: Antigen: not known.

The authors ran the immunoSEQ assay, v3.0, at survey level. Produced via immunoSEQ multiplex PCR; TCRdb's table is partial and in-frame only. Among 39,000 or so clones listed, more than 65% were seen once. The receptor's source is a man aged 18 to 29 with HIV. The sample was unsorted PBMCs, taken 0.6 years after starting antiretroviral therapy. V usage is TRBV28 and J usage is TRBJ2-1, with D possibly TRBD1 on 6 matching bases. The CDR3 bases are TGTGCCAGCAGTTACAGGGACAATGAGCAGTTCTTC. The encoded protein is CASSYRDNEQFF.